Each of the 27 T cell receptor beta chains below was sequenced from the same sample in a study of OX40 agonist ivuxolimab in advanced cancers. To prepare the library, the immunoSEQ multiplex PCR assay was applied. Here the immuneACCESS table is served through TCRdb, limited to in-frame sequences with V and J called. Missing clones are a known gap in these copies; in checked studies unresolved V genes cover under half, and the rest lacks a known reason. The sample table shows about 60,000 clones, and less than 85% are seen once. Jointly, the top ten make up around 3.8% of the sample. Sequences were derived from CD4+ or CD8+ T cells sorted from blood, sampled in a trial of the OX40 agonist ivuxolimab. The receptors originated from an adult with an advanced solid tumor such as melanoma, head and neck, liver or kidney cancer.

Written as DNA, the CDR3 is TGTGCCAGCAGTGCGGGGGGGCTCAATGAGCAGTTCTTC. Translating it yields CASSAGGLNEQFF. The rearrangement links TRBV6-4 to TRBJ2-1; 8 bases fit TRBD2. Trimming at V came to 4 bases and at J to 6 bases, leaving 2 bases not matched to a gene. The CDR3 loop spans 13 amino acids. Per the germline V gene, CDR1 is MRHNA and CDR2 is SNTAGT.

This clone was detected only once. The chain carries TRBV28 and TRBJ2-6; no firm D call. Germline V gene data show CDR1 as MDHEN and CDR2 as SYDVKM. The V end lost 6 bases, the J end lost 2 bases, and 11 bases lay between the germline ends. The CDR3 loop spans 15 amino acids. The CDR3 protein is CASSPRAAGANVLTF. In nucleotides, the CDR3 is TGTGCCAGCAGCCCAAGGGCGGCTGGGGCCAACGTCCTGACTTTC.

The chain combines TRBV2 with TRBJ1-5; tentatively, D is TRBD1 (6 bases). The CDR3 is 13 amino acids. Trimming removed 6 bases from V and 8 bases from J, with 14 bases in between. Germline CDR1 and CDR2: SNHLY and FYNNEI. CDR3 nucleotide sequence: TGTGCCAGCAGCCTACAGGGACCGAAGCCCCAGCATTTT. Its protein product is CASSLQGPKPQHF.

The chain carries TRBV5-1 and TRBJ2-1, with TRBD2 matching 12 bases. The V and J ends lost 4 bases and 8 bases, in that order; junction bases with no gene match: 10. Germline V gene sequence: CDR1 SGHRS, CDR2 YFSETQ. The CDR3 contains 16 residues. The CDR3 bases are TGCGCCAGCAGCCGGGTCCTAGCGGGAGGGCCTGATGAGCAGTTCTTC. Its protein product is CASSRVLAGGPDEQFF.

The chain employs TRBV7-9 and TRBJ2-7, with D unresolved. CDR1 is SEHNR and CDR2 is FQNEAQ in the germline V gene (reference sequence). V gave up 6 bases and J gave up 1 base, with 7 bases separating them. This CDR3 has 12 amino acids. CDR3 loop: CASRTLSYEQYF. CDR3 DNA sequence: TGTGCCAGCAGGACCTTATCCTACGAGCAGTACTTC.

The chain uses TRBV7-3 and TRBJ2-5, with unresolved D. This CDR3 has 15 residues. Trimming pared 0 bases from V and 0 bases from J, leaving 8 bases between. Germline-derived CDR1 and CDR2 are SGHTA and FQGTGA. For the CDR3, the DNA is TGTGCCAGCAGCTTAACAAATCAGGACCAAGAGACCCAGTACTTC. The encoded protein is CASSLTNQDQETQYF.

The rearrangement joins TRBV19 to TRBJ2-1; 9 nucleotides align to TRBD1. Germline V CDR1 and CDR2: LNHDA, SQIVND (reference sequence). The CDR3 totals 17 residues. The V segment lost 0 bases and the J segment 4 bases; nucleotides outside the gene matches: 7. The CDR3 nucleotides read TGTGCCAGTAGTATAGATCAGTTGACAGGGGGATACAATGAGCAGTTCTTC. Translated: CASSIDQLTGGYNEQFF.

The gene calls are TRBV6-1 and TRBJ2-1; D is unclear. Trimming stripped 6 bases from V and 2 bases from J, with 11 bases between. This CDR3 region has 14 residues. Germline CDR1 MNHNS, CDR2 SASEGT. The CDR3, as DNA: TGTGCCAGCAGACGCGAGGATACCTACAATGAGCAGTTCTTC. Protein sequence: CASRREDTYNEQFF.

The rearrangement links TRBV6-1 to TRBJ2-5; tentatively, D is TRBD1 or TRBD2 (6 bases each). There are 12 residues in the CDR3. Trimming removed 10 bases at V and 5 bases at J, with 14 bases between. Germline values: CDR1 MNHNS, CDR2 SASEGT. The CDR3 loop is CATVGGLETQYF. In DNA, the CDR3 is TGTGCCACTGTTGGGGGGCTGGAGACCCAGTACTTC.

The chain couples TRBV28 to TRBJ1-1, with D tentatively TRBD1 (6 bases). Deletions cut 6 bases from V and 1 base from J, with 9 bases between. Germline V gene lookup returns CDR1 MDHEN and CDR2 SYDVKM. The CDR3 runs 13 residues. The CDR3 loop reads CASRGTKNTEAFF. In nucleotides, the CDR3 is TGTGCCAGCAGGGGGACAAAGAACACTGAAGCTTTCTTT.

The chain combines TRBV9 with TRBJ2-5; 9 bases are shared with TRBD2. The germline CDR1 and CDR2 sequences are SGDLS and YYNGEE. V trimming: 3 bases; J trimming: 5 bases; junction bases outside the gene matches: 5. The CDR3 is 14 residues long. The CDR3 region is CASSGLAGVETQYF. The DNA for the CDR3 is TGTGCCAGCAGCGGATTAGCGGGAGTGGAGACCCAGTACTTC.

The V and J genes are TRBV19 and TRBJ2-3; 10 bases are shared with TRBD1. The length of the CDR3 is 16 residues. The germline CDR1 and CDR2 sequences are LNHDA and SQIVND (reference sequence). Trimming at V came to 3 bases and at J to 2 bases, leaving 5 bases not matched to a gene. CDR3 nucleotides: TGTGCCAGTAGTATTGGCGGGACAGGGGCCACAGATACGCAGTATTTT. Translation: CASSIGGTGATDTQYF.

V is TRBV5-8 and J is TRBJ2-5; either TRBD1 or TRBD2 may supply D (5 bases each). V gave up 4 bases and J gave up 5 bases, with 15 bases separating them. The CDR3 extends over 14 amino acids. Germline CDR1 and CDR2: SGHTS and YDEGEE. The CDR3 coding sequence is TGTGCCAGCAGCACTAGGGAGCAGGGTGAGACCCAGTACTTC. This codes for CASSTREQGETQYF.

This clone was detected only a few times. The genes are TRBV5-1 and TRBJ1-5; D call uncertain. Trimming took off 3 bases at V and 3 bases at J, with 7 bases between the two ends. CDR1 is SGHRS, CDR2 YFSETQ, per germline. CDR3 size: 13 residues. The CDR3 bases are TGCGCCAGCAGCTCCGGGATCAATCAGCCCCAGCATTTT. It yields the protein CASSSGINQPQHF.

The chain recombines TRBV5-5 with TRBJ1-5; 7 nucleotides line up with TRBD1. Germline trimming cut 1 base from V and 5 bases from J; bases unmatched to any gene: 3. This CDR3 is 14 amino acids long. Germline assignment: CDR1 SGHKS and CDR2 YYEKEE (reference sequence). The CDR3 DNA reads TGTGCCAGCAGCTTGTCAGGGGGGGATCAGCCCCAGCATTTT. This gives the protein CASSLSGGDQPQHF.

The chain has TRBV2 and TRBJ1-4; D ambiguous. Trimming stripped 7 bases from V and 0 bases from J, with 12 bases between. This CDR3 is built from 15 residues. The germline V gene has CDR1 SNHLY and CDR2 FYNNEI. Written as DNA, the CDR3 is TGTGCCAGCACGGCAGGAAGCACAACTAATGAAAAACTGTTTTTT. Encoded protein: CASTAGSTTNEKLFF.

By sample fraction, this clone is medium-sized. CDR3: CASSSTGAGGNTIYF. CDR3 nucleotides: TGTGCCAGTTCTTCGACAGGGGCCGGAGGAAACACCATATATTTT. The rearrangement uses TRBV19 and TRBJ1-3; 8 bases match TRBD1. With 8 bases clipped from V and 4 bases from J, the junction kept 10 bases outside the gene matches. Looked up from germline, CDR1 is LNHDA and CDR2 is SQIVND (reference sequence). The CDR3 runs to 15 residues. The whole variable domain, filled in from reference TRBV19 and TRBJ1-3, reads DGGITQSPKYLFRKEGQNVTLSCEQNLNHDAMYWYRQDPGQGLRLIYYSQIVNDFQKGDIAEGYSVSREKKESFPLTVTSAQKNPTAFYLCASSSTGAGGNTIYFGEGSWLTVV.

This clone was detected once. The genes are TRBV28 and TRBJ1-2; D is possibly TRBD1 (5 bases). CDR1 and CDR2 (germline): MDHEN, SYDVKM. V was shortened by 10 bases and J by 8 bases, with 20 bases between the two germline ends. This CDR3 has 13 amino acids. The CDR3 DNA sequence: TGTGCCACCTCAGCCGGGGGGACCTTCGGCTACACCTTC. Amino acid sequence: CATSAGGTFGYTF.

This chain links TRBV2 with TRBJ2-3; TRBD1 aligns across 7 bases. Germline CDR1 reads SNHLY; CDR2 reads FYNNEI. V dropped 3 bases and J dropped 3; count of bases not matched to a gene: 9. This CDR3 comprises 16 residues. The CDR3 sequence: CASSDTQGESTDTQYF. CDR3 DNA sequence: TGTGCCAGCAGTGATACCCAGGGGGAATCGACAGATACGCAGTATTTT.

The V gene is TRBV28, the J gene TRBJ1-1; no reliable D call. The ends were cut back, 10 bases at V and 2 bases at J, with 11 bases in the middle. The CDR3 runs to 12 residues. Germline assignment: CDR1 MDHEN and CDR2 SYDVKM. CDR3 nucleotides: TGTGCCAAGCCGTTGAGTAACACTGAAGCTTTCTTT. Its protein product is CAKPLSNTEAFF. The variable domain in full, completed from reference TRBV28 and TRBJ1-1, reads DVKVTQSSRYLVKRTGEKVFLECVQDMDHENMFWYRQDPGLGLRLIYFSYDVKMKEKGDIPEGYSVSREKKERFSLILESASTNQTSMYLCAKPLSNTEAFFGQGTRLTVV.

V gene TRBV2 combines with J gene TRBJ1-5, with a weak D call TRBD1 (5 bases). V lost 6 bases and J lost 0, with 12 bases in between. Germline CDR1 SNHLY, CDR2 FYNNEI. The CDR3 runs to 15 residues. The DNA of the CDR3 is TGTGCCAGCAGCGAACAGGACCTTAGCAATCAGCCCCAGCATTTT. This gives the protein CASSEQDLSNQPQHF.

In its sample, this clone was seen once. The V and J genes are TRBV2 and TRBJ2-1, with 15 nucleotides matching TRBD2. CDR1 SNHLY and CDR2 FYNNEI come from the germline V gene. The ends lost 7 bases at V and 10 bases at J; junction bases unmatched: 17. The CDR3 has 18 residues. The CDR3 protein is CASMGAGAGLAGGREQFF. The CDR3 DNA sequence: TGTGCCAGCATGGGAGCGGGGGCGGGACTAGCGGGAGGTAGGGAGCAGTTCTTC.

This chain uses TRBV6-5 with TRBJ1-4; D is uncertain. This CDR3 is 13 amino acids long. Germline V CDR1 and CDR2: MNHEY, SVGAGI. Trimming left V 6 bases short and J 8 bases short, with 13 bases between. CDR3 loop: CASSPGGGEKLFF. Written as DNA, the CDR3 is TGTGCCAGCAGCCCAGGTGGAGGAGAAAAACTGTTTTTT.

The J gene is TRBJ2-3, the V gene TRBV6-1; the match to TRBD2 covers 8 bases. Germline trimming cut 2 bases from V and 2 bases from J; bases unmatched to any gene: 6. The length of the CDR3 is 16 residues. Germline loops: CDR1 MNHNS, CDR2 SASEGT. This CDR3 reads CASSEMAGGATDTQYF. The CDR3 DNA reads as TGTGCCAGCAGTGAAATGGCGGGGGGAGCCACAGATACGCAGTATTTT.

V and J are TRBV9 and TRBJ2-7, with 7 bases that match TRBD2. V dropped 4 bases and J dropped 2; count of bases not matched to a gene: 6. The germline CDR1 and CDR2 sequences are SGDLS and YYNGEE. This CDR3 spans 14 amino acids. CDR3 residues: CASSPGTITYEQYF. The CDR3 nucleotides are TGTGCCAGCAGCCCCGGGACTATCACCTACGAGCAGTACTTC.

The chain carries TRBV5-6 and TRBJ1-1; D gene uncertain. CDR1 and CDR2 (germline): SGHDT, YYEEEE. Trimming stripped 1 base from V and 1 base from J, with 8 bases between. The CDR3 contains 14 residues. CDR3 loop: CASSLFVTNTEAFF. CDR3 in DNA: TGTGCCAGCAGCTTGTTCGTTACGAACACTGAAGCTTTCTTT.

The V gene is TRBV27, the J gene TRBJ2-7, with D perhaps matching TRBD1 (5 bases). Germline V gene sequence: CDR1 MNHEY, CDR2 SMNVEV (reference sequence). V was cut by 7 bases and J by 1 base, with 20 bases left in between. The CDR3 totals 16 residues. The DNA for the CDR3 is TGTGCCAGCAAGCCCGGCCAGGGTTGGAAATCCTACGAGCAGTACTTC. Its protein product is CASKPGQGWKSYEQYF.